The source of this TCR beta chain is a study of identical twins. Unique molecular identifiers were present on the cDNA, and a universal primer site came from template switching. TCRdb re-called the 5' RACE reads with MiXCR, one entry per CDR3 protein. This table holds roughly 630,000 distinct CDR3 sequences, around 7.5% found once. Germline-derived CDR1 and CDR2 are ENHRY and SYGVKD. V was pared by 0 bases and J by 7 bases, with 13 bases between. There are 14 residues in the CDR3. At least ten counts were recorded for this clonotype. The target antigen is unknown. Study-wide points: In monozygotic twins, models underestimated the sharing of out-of-frame TCR alpha. Reduced insertions were recorded for abundant cord blood beta clonotypes, with no such pattern in memory repertoires.

Only healthy Caucasians were enrolled as donors. These data were also reused for a study on yellow fever vaccine responses in identical twins.

This chain uses TRBV10-3 with TRBJ2-7, with D possibly matching TRBD2 (6 bases). The sequencing sample was made of PBMCs. This sequence was found in a young woman in good health. CDR3 region: CAISESRDSTEQYF. CDR3 nucleotides: TGTGCCATCAGTGAGTCGAGGGACTCAACGGAGCAGTACTTC.